These T cell receptor beta chains were read from a single sample in a study of T cells in tumors after PD-1 blockade. Data came from immunoSEQ multiplex PCR; TCRdb stores just in-frame clones and leaves some out. Of about 34,000 clones listed, 73% are singletons. The sample was PBMCs, taken after anti-PD-1 treatment. Receptor source: a human donor with basal cell carcinoma. Each CDR3 is given with its conserved first and last residue. The D gene is left open where the match is weak. The size of a clone is reported for some rows only, either as once, few or many, or as a class for expanded clones.

D,V,size,J,CDR3,DNA
TRBD1,TRBV25-1,-,TRBJ2-4,CASSPRTGRVAKNIQYF,TGTGCCAGCAGTCCACGGACAGGCCGAGTAGCCAAAAACATTCAGTACTTC
-,TRBV15,-,TRBJ2-7,CATSREGGGVSYEQYF,TGTGCCACCAGCAGAGAAGGGGGAGGGGTTTCCTACGAGCAGTACTTC
-,TRBV30,-,TRBJ2-2,CAWSGRNTGELFF,TGTGCCTGGAGTGGACGAAACACCGGGGAGCTGTTTTTT
-,TRBV19,-,TRBJ2-3,CASSVRPGDTQYF,TGTGCCAGTAGTGTACGACCGGGAGATACGCAGTATTTT
-,TRBV28,few,TRBJ1-5,CASRYLTANSNQPQHF,TGTGCCAGCAGATATTTGACGGCTAATAGCAATCAGCCCCAGCATTTT
-,TRBV11-3,-,TRBJ2-7,CASSLGLGGEQYF,TGTGCCAGCAGCTTAGGACTAGGTGGGGAGCAGTACTTC
-,TRBV28,once,TRBJ1-1,CASSLREDHMNTEAFF,TGTGCCAGCAGTTTAAGAGAAGATCACATGAACACTGAAGCTTTCTTT
-,TRBV21-1,-,TRBJ1-5,CASSKYFRLPYSNQPQHF,TGTGCCAGCAGCAAGTACTTCAGATTACCCTATAGCAATCAGCCCCAGCATTTT
-,TRBV6-1,once,TRBJ1-1,CASSEAGRGNTEAFF,TGTGCCAGCAGTGAAGCCGGCAGGGGGAACACTGAAGCTTTCTTT
-,TRBV7-8,-,TRBJ2-4,CASSLRDPSPKNIQYF,TGTGCCAGCAGCCTCCGGGACCCTAGCCCCAAAAACATTCAGTACTTC
TRBD2,TRBV11-3,-,TRBJ2-3,CASSPGGGLARADTQYF,TGTGCCAGCAGCCCAGGGGGGGGACTAGCGCGGGCAGATACGCAGTATTTT
-,TRBV4-3,-,TRBJ1-6,CASSPKPGDSPLHF,TGCGCCAGCAGCCCTAAGCCGGGAGATTCACCCCTCCACTTT
TRBD1,TRBV28,-,TRBJ2-7,CASSNTGTGGYEQYF,TGTGCCAGCAGTAATACCGGGACAGGGGGATACGAGCAGTACTTC
-,TRBV7-3,-,TRBJ2-1,CASSFGVAGQVGEQFF,TGTGCCAGCAGCTTCGGAGTAGCGGGACAGGTGGGTGAGCAGTTCTTC
-,TRBV19,-,TRBJ2-1,CASSNEHSNEQFF,TGTGCCAGTAGTAATGAACACAGCAATGAGCAGTTCTTC
-,TRBV19,-,TRBJ1-2,CATEVGSGYTF,TGTGCCACCGAGGTGGGATCTGGCTACACCTTC
TRBD1,TRBV28,-,TRBJ2-7,CASLSSGTDYEQYF,TGTGCCAGCCTATCCTCCGGGACAGACTACGAGCAGTACTTC
TRBD1,TRBV30,-,TRBJ1-1,CAWTRGQVATEAFF,TGTGCCTGGACTAGAGGACAGGTAGCCACTGAAGCTTTCTTT
-,TRBV3-1/TRBV3-2,-,TRBJ1-1,CASSPRRRGVVTEAFF,TGTGCCAGCAGCCCTCGTCGGCGGGGGGTCGTCACTGAAGCTTTCTTT
-,TRBV25-1,once,TRBJ1-5,CASSVAVSNQPQHF,TGTGCCAGCAGTGTGGCGGTTAGCAATCAGCCCCAGCATTTT
-,TRBV7-2,-,TRBJ1-3,CASSRGGGRPGNTIYF,TGTGCCAGCAGCAGGGGCGGGGGGCGTCCTGGAAACACCATATATTTT
-,TRBV6-2/TRBV6-3,-,TRBJ1-1,CASSLEGANEAFF,TGTGCCAGCAGTTTGGAGGGTGCGAATGAAGCTTTCTTT
TRBD1,TRBV7-4,-,TRBJ1-4,CASSLGRRTGDEKLFF,TGTGCCAGCAGCTTAGGGAGGAGGACAGGGGATGAAAAACTGTTTTTT
-,TRBV19,few,TRBJ1-4,CASSIRVDEKLFF,TGTGCCAGTAGTATCAGGGTTGATGAAAAACTGTTTTTT
-,TRBV5-6,medium-sized,TRBJ2-5,CASSPRGDTWQETQYF,TGTGCCAGCAGCCCGCGAGGGGATACTTGGCAAGAGACCCAGTACTTC
-,TRBV5-1,-,TRBJ2-3,CASSLGGEDTQYF,TGCGCCAGCAGCTTGGGCGGAGAAGATACGCAGTATTTT
-,TRBV30,-,TRBJ2-7,CAWSVLLSYEQYF,TGTGCCTGGAGTGTACTATTATCCTACGAGCAGTACTTC
TRBD2,TRBV20-1,-,TRBJ2-3,CSASRTSGGLGPDTQYF,TGCAGTGCTAGTCGGACTAGCGGGGGACTTGGGCCAGATACGCAGTATTTT
TRBD2,TRBV2,-,TRBJ2-3,CASSRRTSGGTSTDTQYF,TGTGCCAGCAGTCGCAGGACTAGCGGGGGTACCAGCACAGATACGCAGTATTTT
-,TRBV11-3,-,TRBJ2-3,CATQGWGTDTQYF,TGTGCCACCCAAGGTTGGGGCACAGATACGCAGTATTTT
-,TRBV30,-,TRBJ1-2,CAWSAQGGYGYTF,TGTGCCTGGAGTGCCCAGGGAGGCTATGGCTACACCTTC
-,TRBV19,-,TRBJ1-1,CASSIDQRDMNTEAFF,TGTGCCAGTAGTATAGATCAGAGAGACATGAACACTGAAGCTTTCTTT
TRBD2,TRBV9,-,TRBJ2-4,CASSVDWEGRGNIQYF,TGTGCCAGCAGCGTAGATTGGGAGGGGCGTGGAAACATTCAGTACTTC